Each of the 8 T cell receptor beta chains below was sequenced from the same sample in a study of metastatic and nonmetastatic thyroid tumors (dated by TCRdb to the early 2020s). None of the patients had been given any treatment before thyroid surgery. The library came from PCR. The data were produced on an Illumina HiSeq 4000. TCRdb redid the processing of the public reads, applying fastp at Q25 and MiXCR, and retained in-frame beta chains. Present in this sample are approximately 30,000 clones, approximately 8% of which were seen just once. In total, the top ten clones hold 40% to 50% of the sample. Specimen: blood. These receptors were collected from a female donor with papillary thyroid cancer or a benign thyroid nodule (not recorded which). Some clones in this sample may be carry-over from other donors' samples.

This clone has at least ten counts. V is TRBV11-2 and J is TRBJ2-5; possibly TRBD1 for D (7 bases). Per the germline V gene, CDR1 is SGHAT and CDR2 is FQNNGV. CDR3 size: 14 residues. V was clipped by 8 bases and J by 5 bases, with 18 bases between them. The CDR3 DNA follows: TGTGCCAGCGGCCCTTGGGACAGCGGGGAGACCCAGTACTTC. Translation: CASGPWDSGETQYF. The variable domain in full, with the rest retrieved from reference TRBV11-2 and TRBJ2-5, is EAGVAQSPRYKIIEKRQSVAFWCNPISGHATLYWYQQILGQGPKLLIQFQNNGVVDDSQLPKDRFSAERLKGVDSTLKIQPAKLEDSAVYLCASGPWDSGETQYFGPGTRLLVL.

This clone was found a few times. A much more abundant neighbour one base away suggests this may be a read error. V and J are TRBV28 and TRBJ2-1, with D perhaps matching TRBD1 or TRBD2 (5 bases each). In germline, CDR1 is MDHEN, CDR2 SYDVKM. Trimming removed 10 bases at V and 16 bases at J, with 20 bases between. The CDR3 has 11 amino acids. The CDR3 region has the DNA TGTGCCACCTCCCTCCGGGGCGTACATTTCTTC. It translates to CATSLRGVHFF.

This clone was recorded many times. The chain joins TRBV28 to TRBJ2-7, with 8 bases identical to TRBD1. Germline CDR1 is MDHEN and CDR2 is SYDVKM. V shed 7 bases and J 3 bases; nucleotides not matched to a gene: 5. The CDR3 has 13 residues. The CDR3, as DNA: TGTGCCAGCAATCTACAGGGGGACTACGAGCAGTACTTC. It specifies CASNLQGDYEQYF.

This clone appeared many times. In nucleotides, the CDR3 is TGTGCCAGTAGTTCCGGGTACGCGAACACCGGGGAGCTGTTTTTT. Translating gives CASSSGYANTGELFF. The chain couples TRBV19 to TRBJ2-2; D unclear. V was shortened by 5 bases and J by 0 bases, with 10 bases between the two germline ends. Germline assignment: CDR1 LNHDA and CDR2 SQIVND (reference sequence). This CDR3 has 15 residues.

About this clone: A much larger clone lies a single base off, so this may be a read error. This specimen includes other DNA sequences encoding the same CDR3. The genes are TRBV5-4 and TRBJ1-2; the D is unclear. In germline, CDR1 is SGHNT, CDR2 YYREEE (reference sequence). The V and J ends lost 3 bases and 5 bases respectively, with 5 bases between them. The length of the CDR3 is 11 residues. CDR3 coding DNA: TGTGCCAGCAGCTGGGGATATGGCTACACCTTC. Residues: CASSWGYGYTF.

This clone was counted ten times or more. The chain joins TRBV5-5 to TRBJ1-4; TRBD1 might be the D (6 bases). Trimming stripped 1 base from V and 6 bases from J, with 10 bases between. In germline, CDR1 is SGHKS, CDR2 YYEKEE (reference sequence). This CDR3 contains 14 residues. The CDR3 loop reads CASSLLAGDEKLFF. In DNA, the CDR3 is TGTGCCAGCAGCTTGTTGGCAGGGGATGAAAAACTGTTTTTT.

This clone came up many times. V is TRBV5-1 and J is TRBJ2-7; no clear D gene. CDR3 length: 13 residues. Trimming stripped 0 bases from V and 6 bases from J, with 10 bases between. The germline V gene encodes CDR1 SGHRS and CDR2 YFSETQ. CDR3 DNA: TGCGCCAGCAGCTTGGTGGGTAACTCCGAGCAGTACTTC. The encoded protein is CASSLVGNSEQYF. The full variable domain, completed using reference TRBV5-1 and TRBJ2-7, is KAGVTQTPRYLIKTRGQQVTLSCSPISGHRSVSWYQQTPGQGLQFLFEYFSETQRNKGNFPGRFSGRQFSNSRSEMNVSTLELGDSALYLCASSLVGNSEQYFGPGTRLTVT.

This clone was seen at least ten times. The rearrangement links TRBV6-2 or TRBV6-3 to TRBJ1-2; a weak D match, TRBD1 (5 bases). The CDR3 length is 14 residues. Germline lookup yields CDR1 MNHEY and CDR2 SVGEGT. Trimming shortened V by 2 bases and J by 6 bases, and 13 bases separated the two germline ends. The CDR3 bases are TGTGCCAGCAGTTACGTTTTGGGGGGACATGGCTACACCTTC. This translates into CASSYVLGGHGYTF.